These 24 T cell receptor beta chains originate from one sample sequenced in a study of immune evolution from preneoplasia to lung adenocarcinoma. Measured with immunoSEQ multiplex PCR; TCRdb has only the in-frame clones, and not every one. The sample contains fewer than 5,500 clones, around 85% of which appear only once. The sample consisted of FFPE atypical adenomatous hyperplasia tissue from the lung. Subset indicated: atypical adenomatous hyperplasia (AAH), lung preneoplasia. The receptor set was obtained from a person between 65 and 79 years old with lung adenocarcinoma.

CDR3 nucleotides: TGCGCCAGCAGCGATGCCAGCAGGGGAAAAGAGACCCAGTACTTC. It translates to CASSDASRGKETQYF. This chain joins TRBV5-1 and TRBJ2-5; D may be TRBD1 (6 bases). The V gene lost 4 bases and the J gene lost 3 bases, with 16 bases spanning the gap. Germline V lookup: CDR1 SGHRS, CDR2 YFSETQ. The CDR3 spans 15 residues.

V is TRBV7-6 and J is TRBJ2-7; 11 positions agree with TRBD1. This CDR3 contains 14 residues. Germline values: CDR1 SGHVS, CDR2 FNYEAQ. V lost 5 bases, J lost 2 bases, and 2 bases stayed unmatched. CDR3 sequence reads: CASSPGQGAYEQYF. As DNA, the CDR3 is TGTGCCAGCAGCCCGGGACAGGGGGCCTACGAGCAGTACTTC.

V and J are TRBV6-1 and TRBJ2-7; no clear D. The V end lost 5 bases, the J end lost 3 bases, and 5 bases lay between the germline ends. This CDR3 has 11 residues. Germline V gene data show CDR1 as MNHNS and CDR2 as SASEGT. The CDR3 here is CASSLDYEQYF. The CDR3 coding sequence is TGTGCCAGCAGTCTTGACTACGAGCAGTACTTC.

CDR3 protein: CASSVEVAFGEQFF. CDR3 coding DNA: TGTGCCAGCAGCGTAGAAGTTGCGTTTGGTGAGCAGTTCTTC. The V gene is TRBV9, the J gene TRBJ2-1; D is unresolved. V lost 0 bases, J lost 9 bases, and 13 bases lay in between. The CDR3 runs 14 residues. Per germline, CDR1 SGDLS and CDR2 YYNGEE.

The V gene is TRBV13, the J gene TRBJ1-1; D not certain. The CDR3 runs to 13 residues. The germline V gene encodes CDR1 PRHDT and CDR2 FYEKMQ (reference sequence). The V and J ends lost 0 bases and 7 bases respectively, with 9 bases between them. For the CDR3, the DNA is TGTGCCAGCAGCTTAGGAGGGTTCGGTGAAGCTTTCTTT. It translates to CASSLGGFGEAFF.

This clone was detected only once. The V gene is TRBV2, the J gene TRBJ2-7; the D gene is possibly TRBD1 (6 bases). V was trimmed by 6 bases and J by 0 bases, leaving 15 bases between them. This CDR3 has 15 amino acids. Germline CDR1 and CDR2: SNHLY and FYNNEI. The CDR3 nucleotides are TGTGCCAGCAGAGGGGACACGCTGAGCTCCTACGAGCAGTACTTC. It is translated as CASRGDTLSSYEQYF. The variable domain in full, completed from reference TRBV2 and TRBJ2-7, reads EPEVTQTPSHQVTQMGQEVILRCVPISNHLYFYWYRQILGQKVEFLVSFYNNEISEKSEIFDDQFSVERPDGSNFTLKIRSTKLEDSAMYFCASRGDTLSSYEQYFGPGTRLTVT.

V and J are TRBV19 and TRBJ2-4; 10 bases fit TRBD1. The CDR3 loop spans 14 amino acids. Per germline, CDR1 LNHDA and CDR2 SQIVND (reference sequence). V lost 3 bases and J lost 6; bases outside the gene matches: 2. CDR3 sequence reads: CASSMTGGANIQYF. In DNA form, the CDR3 reads TGTGCCAGTAGTATGACAGGGGGCGCAAACATTCAGTACTTC.

The chain employs TRBV11-3 and TRBJ2-5, with 9 bases matching TRBD2. J lost 4 bases, V lost 6 bases, and 12 bases had no gene match. The CDR3 consists of 16 residues. CDR1 is SGHNT, CDR2 YENEEA, per germline. CDR3 DNA sequence: TGTGCCAGCAGTCGCGGGATAGCGGGAGAAAGAGAGACCCAGTACTTC. This gives the protein CASSRGIAGERETQYF. Full variable domain (missing parts from reference TRBV11-3 and TRBJ2-5): EAGVVQSPRYKIIEKKQPVAFWCNPISGHNTLYWYLQNLGQGPELLIRYENEEAVDDSQLPKDRFSAERLKGVDSTLKIQPAELGDSAVYLCASSRGIAGERETQYFGPGTRLLVL.

In DNA, the CDR3 is TGTGCCAGCAGCCCCGGGGAGTACTCGTACGAGCAGTACTTC. This gives the protein CASSPGEYSYEQYF. The gene calls are TRBV7-8 and TRBJ2-7, with D maybe TRBD2 (5 bases). V was clipped by 5 bases and J by 4 bases, with 15 bases between them. The CDR3 runs to 14 residues. Germline CDR1 is SGHVS and CDR2 is FQNEAQ.

V usage is TRBV18 and J usage is TRBJ1-5; 7 nucleotides agree with TRBD1. This CDR3 is 14 amino acids long. CDR1 KGHSH and CDR2 LQKENI come from the germline V gene. V lost 5 bases, J lost 3 bases, and 4 bases stayed unmatched. CDR3 residues: CASSGDSLNQPQHF. CDR3 coding DNA: TGTGCCAGCTCAGGGGACAGCCTCAATCAGCCCCAGCATTTT.

This clone appeared once. This chain links TRBV18 with TRBJ1-1; a possible D gene is TRBD1 (6 bases). The CDR3 consists of 17 residues. Germline V gene sequence: CDR1 KGHSH, CDR2 LQKENI. With 3 bases removed from V and 2 bases from J, the gap between germline ends came to 19 bases. Here the CDR3 reads CASSPRPGQIQNTEAFF. Here the CDR3 DNA reads TGTGCCAGCTCACCCAGGCCCGGACAGATACAAAACACTGAAGCTTTCTTT.

The chain has TRBV29-1 and TRBJ2-7; 8 bases fit TRBD1. Germline V gives CDR1 SQVTM, CDR2 ANQGSEA. Trimming removed 4 bases from V and 3 bases from J; junction bases left unmatched: 14. The CDR3 spans 16 residues. CDR3 protein: CSVGKDFRGRFYEQYF. The DNA of the CDR3 is TGCAGCGTTGGAAAGGATTTCAGGGGGCGATTCTACGAGCAGTACTTC.

In regard to this clone: An end of the junction differs from the germline gene, which may be a read error. The CDR3 coding sequence is TGTGCCAGCAGCCTTTTGAGGGGGGGTTCGGTATATGGCTATACCTTC. Residues: CASSLLRGGSVYGYTF. The chain couples TRBV14 to TRBJ1-2; the D gene is possibly TRBD1 (6 bases). The CDR3 covers 16 residues. Germline values: CDR1 SGHDN, CDR2 FVKESK.

The chain employs TRBV29-1 and TRBJ2-7; 9 bases align to TRBD2. CDR1 and CDR2 from the germline V gene are SQVTM and ANQGSEA. Unmatched junction bases numbered 10, after V lost 4 bases and J lost 6 bases. There are 14 residues in the CDR3. In DNA form, the CDR3 reads TGCAGCGTTGCAGACCCGGGACTAGCTGCCGAGCAGTACTTC. This encodes CSVADPGLAAEQYF.

The rearrangement links TRBV29-1 to TRBJ1-1; the D is unclear. The germline gives CDR1 SQVTM, CDR2 ANQGSEA. This CDR3 is 13 amino acids long. The V and J ends lost 7 bases and 0 bases respectively, with 12 bases between them. CDR3 DNA sequence: TGCAGCGCGAGACTGGTGATGAACACTGAAGCTTTCTTT. Protein: CSARLVMNTEAFF.

The chain has TRBV4-1 and TRBJ1-2, with 9 bases aligning to TRBD1. V was clipped by 0 bases and J by 3 bases; unmatched bases: 5. Germline CDR1 reads MGHRA; CDR2 reads YSYEKL. The CDR3 has 16 amino acids. The CDR3 sequence: CASSQERQGGDYGYTF. The DNA for the CDR3 is TGCGCCAGCAGCCAAGAAAGACAGGGGGGAGACTATGGCTACACCTTC.

This chain joins TRBV27 and TRBJ2-7, with 7 bases aligning to TRBD1. V gave up 6 bases and J gave up 1 base; unmatched junction bases: 6. The germline gives CDR1 MNHEY, CDR2 SMNVEV (reference sequence). The CDR3 is 14 residues long. CDR3 loop: CASRPGQISYEQYF. The CDR3 DNA reads TGTGCCAGCAGGCCGGGACAGATATCCTACGAGCAGTACTTC.

The chain combines TRBV29-1 with TRBJ2-5, with D maybe TRBD2 (7 bases). The CDR3 consists of 18 residues. V gave up 7 bases and J gave up 5 bases, with 32 bases separating them. Germline V gene sequence: CDR1 SQVTM, CDR2 ANQGSEA. The CDR3 nucleotides are TGCAGCGCCGACGTAAAGGATCACTTGGGGGGGCAAAGGGAGACCCAGTACTTC. Translating it yields CSADVKDHLGGQRETQYF.

The rearrangement links TRBV11-3 to TRBJ1-1, with TRBD1 identical over 7 bases. V shed 3 bases, J shed 0 bases, and the junction held 1 base outside the gene matches. This CDR3 is 14 amino acids long. In germline, CDR1 is SGHNT, CDR2 YENEEA. CDR3 residues: CASSLTGLNTEAFF. DNA for the CDR3: TGTGCCAGCAGCTTGACAGGGTTGAACACTGAAGCTTTCTTT.

The V call is TRBV27, the J call TRBJ2-1, with D possibly TRBD1 on 6 matching bases. Germline lookup yields CDR1 MNHEY and CDR2 SMNVEV (reference sequence). The V gene lost 5 bases and the J gene lost 4 bases, with 15 bases spanning the gap. The CDR3 has 15 residues. CDR3 bases: TGTGCCAGCAGTCCAACAGGGAATTTTTACAATGAGCAGTTCTTC. Amino acid sequence: CASSPTGNFYNEQFF.

Of note for this clone: At one end, the junction sequence differs from germline, possibly due to a read error. The chain has TRBV7-7 and TRBJ2-5, with D maybe TRBD1 (7 bases). This CDR3 comprises 14 residues. CDR1 and CDR2 from the germline V gene are SSHAT and FNYEAQ (reference sequence). CDR3 in DNA: TGTGCTAGCAGCTTAGGGGGCGGGGTTGAGACCCAGTACTTC. Protein product: CASSLGGGVETQYF.

CDR3 region: CASSFRQGPYEQYF. CDR3 coding DNA: TGTGCCAGCAGTTTCCGGCAAGGCCCCTACGAGCAGTACTTC. V is TRBV27 and J is TRBJ2-7; no reliable D call. From germline, CDR1 is MNHEY and CDR2 SMNVEV (reference sequence). V shed 3 bases and J shed 2 bases, with 11 bases lying between them. The CDR3 loop spans 14 amino acids.

V gene TRBV2 combines with J gene TRBJ2-3; 9 bases are a match to TRBD1. V gave up 6 bases and J gave up 2 bases; unmatched junction bases: 6. Germline CDR1 is SNHLY and CDR2 is FYNNEI. This CDR3 region has 15 residues. The CDR3 DNA reads as TGTGCCAGCAGCCCCGGGACAGGGTTCACAGATACGCAGTATTTT. This encodes CASSPGTGFTDTQYF.

The chain uses TRBV5-1 and TRBJ2-6; 9 positions agree with TRBD2. Germline V gene lookup returns CDR1 SGHRS and CDR2 YFSETQ. The CDR3 runs 17 residues. The ends lost 4 bases at V and 1 base at J; junction bases unmatched: 6. The CDR3 protein is CASSETSGSSGANVLTF. CDR3 DNA: TGCGCCAGCAGCGAAACTAGCGGGTCGTCTGGGGCCAACGTCCTGACTTTC.